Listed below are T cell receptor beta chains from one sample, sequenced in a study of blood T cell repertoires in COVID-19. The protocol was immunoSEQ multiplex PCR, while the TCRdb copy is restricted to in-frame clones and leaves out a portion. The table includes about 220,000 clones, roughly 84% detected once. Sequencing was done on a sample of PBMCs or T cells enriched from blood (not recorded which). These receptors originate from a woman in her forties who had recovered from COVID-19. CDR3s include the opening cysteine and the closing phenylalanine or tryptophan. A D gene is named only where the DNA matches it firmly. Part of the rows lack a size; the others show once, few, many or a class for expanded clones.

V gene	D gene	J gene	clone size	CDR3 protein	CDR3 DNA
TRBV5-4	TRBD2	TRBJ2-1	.	CASSTGTSPGEQFF	TGTGCCAGCAGCACCGGGACTAGCCCAGGTGAGCAGTTCTTC
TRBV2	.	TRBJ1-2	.	CASSEYGAGYGYTF	TGTGCCAGCAGTGAATATGGGGCTGGCTATGGCTACACCTTC
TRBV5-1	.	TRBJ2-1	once	CASSLNNEQFF	TGCGCCAGCAGTCTTAACAATGAGCAGTTCTTC
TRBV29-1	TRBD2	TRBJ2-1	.	CSVEDWGLAGGLGYNEQFF	TGCAGCGTTGAAGATTGGGGACTAGCGGGAGGTCTCGGCTACAATGAGCAGTTCTTC
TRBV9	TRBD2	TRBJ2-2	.	CASSVASGGVIDTGELFF	TGTGCCAGCAGCGTAGCTTCGGGGGGAGTAATTGACACCGGGGAGCTGTTTTTT
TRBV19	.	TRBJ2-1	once	CASSIDLTAGEQFF	TGTGCCAGTAGTATAGATCTAACAGCAGGAGAGCAGTTCTTC
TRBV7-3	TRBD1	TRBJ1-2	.	CASSSTGDYGYTF	TGTGCCAGCAGTTCTACAGGGGACTATGGCTACACCTTC
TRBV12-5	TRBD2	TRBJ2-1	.	CASGKGLADNEQFF	TGTGCTAGTGGAAAGGGACTAGCGGACAATGAGCAGTTCTTC
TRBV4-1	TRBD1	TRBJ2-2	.	CASSQVYRGENTGELFF	TGCGCCAGCAGCCAAGTCTACAGGGGAGAGAACACCGGGGAGCTGTTTTTT
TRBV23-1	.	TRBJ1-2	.	CASSLPPGRGTSGYTF	TGCGCCAGCAGCCTACCCCCGGGACGGGGGACCAGTGGCTACACCTTC
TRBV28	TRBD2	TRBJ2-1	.	CASSLGLAGVEQFF	TGTGCCAGCAGTTTGGGACTAGCGGGAGTAGAGCAGTTCTTC
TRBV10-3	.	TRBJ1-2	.	CAISLDTVPNYGYTF	TGTGCCATCAGCCTGGACACCGTGCCCAACTATGGCTACACCTTC
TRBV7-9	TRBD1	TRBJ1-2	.	CASSSSGGRGYGYTF	TGTGCCAGCAGCTCTTCAGGGGGCCGCGGCTATGGCTACACCTTC
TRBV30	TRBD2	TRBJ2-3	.	CAWSPPRTSGTPRKYF	TGTGCCTGGAGTCCCCCCAGGACTAGCGGGACCCCTAGAAAGTATTTT
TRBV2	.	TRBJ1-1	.	CASSLSDIRDTEAFF	TGTGCCAGCAGCCTTTCGGACATAAGGGACACTGAAGCTTTCTTT
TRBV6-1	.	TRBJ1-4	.	CASSGTENEKLFF	TGTGCCAGCAGTGGGACAGAGAATGAAAAACTGTTTTTT
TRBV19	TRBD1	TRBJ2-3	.	CASSLTPGTGEDTQYF	TGTGCCAGTAGTCTCACACCCGGGACAGGGGAAGATACGCAGTATTTT
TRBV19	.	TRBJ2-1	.	CASNGIFNRGGTTNEQFF	TGTGCCAGTAATGGTATATTCAATAGGGGGGGGACTACGAATGAGCAGTTCTTC
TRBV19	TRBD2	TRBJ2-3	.	CASSMAGDPDTQYF	TGTGCCAGTAGTATGGCGGGAGACCCAGATACGCAGTATTTT
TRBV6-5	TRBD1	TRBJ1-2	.	CASSRDRGDGYTF	TGTGCCAGCAGCCGGGACAGGGGTGATGGCTACACCTTC